This T cell receptor beta chain was identified in a study of cytomegalovirus exposure and HLA in healthy donors. Turning to the study itself: According to later analysis, the same platform produced the roughly 110 validation and over 600 first-cohort repertoires.

Clones were read by immunoSEQ multiplex PCR, and TCRdb kept only the in-frame ones, dropping some. The sample yields tens of thousands of clones, about 96% seen once. The TCR originated in a man aged 18 to 29 in good health and CMV-seronegative. Specimen: PBMCs.

CDR3 loop: CASSSLQGYEQYF. CDR3 DNA: TGCGCCAGCAGCTCTTTACAGGGGTACGAGCAGTACTTC. The chain couples TRBV5-1 to TRBJ2-7; TRBD1 aligns across 7 bases. From germline, CDR1 is SGHRS and CDR2 YFSETQ. The CDR3 spans 13 residues. The junction had 4 bases not matched to a gene; V was cut back by 3 bases and J by 4 bases.